This T cell receptor beta chain was sequenced for a study of blood T cell repertoires in COVID-19 (dated by TCRdb to 2020 to 2022). For the wider study: Samples from collaborators originated in the United States, Italy and Spain and spanned both the acute and convalescent phases of COVID-19. The material from the prospective study consisted of cDNA or gDNA derived from T cells, B-cell-depleted T cells, or PBMCs. Subjects who had been exposed to COVID-19, were actively infected with it, or had recovered from it provided the deeply sampled blood TCRbeta repertoires that made up the dataset. The repertoires were released in a freely available public database intended as a resource for research on the immune response to SARS-CoV-2. The samples were drawn from the first 160 participants of the ongoing ImmuneRACE study and from 950 to 1,500 subjects provided by 6 global collaborators. Nearly every sample came with metadata listing a de-identified subject ID, COVID-19 status, age in years and sex. Where HLA class I and class II types were available, the types were taken from metadata supplied by the sample provider, not from assay-based typing. Findings and caveats that apply to the study as a whole: The quantity of clinical and demographic metadata differed by source and by participant and was supplied without curation.

The cysteine opens and the phenylalanine closes a CDR3 of 16 amino acids. The read is trimmed to its CDR3 DNA, 48 bases read in frame from base 1. CDR1 is given as SEHNR and CDR2 as FQNEAQ, both from the germline V gene (reference sequence). Clipping removes 4 bases from V and 6 bases from J, with 6 as the unmatched junction base count. One collaborating source in Seattle enrolled patients during active infection and followed them longitudinally through the course of disease. Whole blood was collected in K2EDTA tubes by collaborating institutions according to the institutions' own protocols. Collaborator samples were shipped for TCRbeta analysis as frozen whole blood, isolated PBMCs, or DNA extracted from either sample type. TCRbeta CDR3 regions were amplified from genomic DNA using the immunoSEQ Assay, a bias-controlled multiplex PCR. The original methods were these. Nucleated cell counts per sample were estimated from amplification of reference gene primers within the assay. To quantify the absolute abundance of each unique TCRbeta CDR3 rearrangement, sequence reads were collapsed and filtered. For each sample, productive Simpson clonality was calculated by taking the square root of Simpson's diversity index across productive rearrangements. TCRdb mirrors the immuneACCESS table, restricted to in-frame sequences. Some clones are absent from its copies; in checked studies, under half trace to an unresolved V gene, and the reason for the others is unknown. V and J calls and clone size come straight from that table; D and trimming were deduced from the DNA. For this sample there are over 200,000 clones; around 90% appear just once. The top ten clonotypes cover roughly 2.7% of the sample.

Note on this clone: Its specific antigen is unknown. No base qualities exist here, and no much larger clone lies one base off it.

The chain is encoded by TRBV7-9 joined to TRBJ2-2; 12 bases in between match TRBD1. This receptor was obtained from a man in his thirties or forties with COVID-19, enrolled during active disease. Sequenced material: peripheral blood. Here the CDR3 is given as CASSSPGQGAPGELFF. DNA sequence: TGTGCCAGCAGCTCACCGGGACAGGGGGCCCCCGGGGAGCTGTTTTTT.